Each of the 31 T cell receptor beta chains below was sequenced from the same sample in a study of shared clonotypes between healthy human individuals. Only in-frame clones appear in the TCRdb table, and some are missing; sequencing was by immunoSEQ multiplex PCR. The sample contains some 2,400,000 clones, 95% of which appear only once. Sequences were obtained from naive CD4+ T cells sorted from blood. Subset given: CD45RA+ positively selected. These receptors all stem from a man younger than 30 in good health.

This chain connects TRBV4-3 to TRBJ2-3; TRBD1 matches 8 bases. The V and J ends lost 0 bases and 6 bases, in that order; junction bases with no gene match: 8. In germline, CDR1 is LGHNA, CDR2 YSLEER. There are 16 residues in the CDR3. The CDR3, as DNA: TGCGCCAGCAGCCAAGAGAACAGGGGGGATTTCGATACGCAGTATTTT. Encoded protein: CASSQENRGDFDTQYF.

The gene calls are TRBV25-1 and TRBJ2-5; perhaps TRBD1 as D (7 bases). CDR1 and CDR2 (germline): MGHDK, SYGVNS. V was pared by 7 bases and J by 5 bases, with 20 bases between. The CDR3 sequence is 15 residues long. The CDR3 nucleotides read TGTGCCAGCACCCCTCCAGGGGGGAGCGAGGAGACCCAGTACTTC. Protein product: CASTPPGGSEETQYF.

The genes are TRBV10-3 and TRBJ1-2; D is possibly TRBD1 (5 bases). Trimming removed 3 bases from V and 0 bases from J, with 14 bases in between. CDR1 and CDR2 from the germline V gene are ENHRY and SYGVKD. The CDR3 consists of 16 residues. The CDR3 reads CAISDWGTEANYGYTF. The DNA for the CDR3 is TGTGCCATCAGTGATTGGGGGACCGAAGCTAACTATGGCTACACCTTC.

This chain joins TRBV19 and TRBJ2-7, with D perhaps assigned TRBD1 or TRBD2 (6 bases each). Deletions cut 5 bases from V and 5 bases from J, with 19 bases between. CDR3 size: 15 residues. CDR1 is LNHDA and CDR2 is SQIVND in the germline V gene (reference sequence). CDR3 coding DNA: TGTGCCAGTAGTCCCCAACGGAGGGGGAAGGACGAGCAGTACTTC. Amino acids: CASSPQRRGKDEQYF.

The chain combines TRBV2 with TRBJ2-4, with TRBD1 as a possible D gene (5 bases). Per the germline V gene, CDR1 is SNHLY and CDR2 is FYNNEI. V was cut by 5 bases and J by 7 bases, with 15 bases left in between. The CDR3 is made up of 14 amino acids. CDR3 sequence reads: CASSTLATDNIQYF. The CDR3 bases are TGTGCCAGCAGTACACTTGCGACAGATAACATTCAGTACTTC.

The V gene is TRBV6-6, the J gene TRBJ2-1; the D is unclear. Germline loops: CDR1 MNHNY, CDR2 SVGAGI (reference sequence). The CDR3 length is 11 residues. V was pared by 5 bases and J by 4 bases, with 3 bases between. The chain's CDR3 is CASSRYNEQFF. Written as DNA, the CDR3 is TGTGCCAGCAGTAGATACAATGAGCAGTTCTTC.

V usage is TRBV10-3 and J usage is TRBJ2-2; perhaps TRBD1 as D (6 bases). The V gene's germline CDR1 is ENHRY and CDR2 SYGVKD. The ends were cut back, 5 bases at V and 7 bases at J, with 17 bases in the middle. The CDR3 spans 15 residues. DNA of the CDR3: TGTGCCATCAGTCCAGGGGATTCGGGGATCGGGGAGCTGTTTTTT. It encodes CAISPGDSGIGELFF.

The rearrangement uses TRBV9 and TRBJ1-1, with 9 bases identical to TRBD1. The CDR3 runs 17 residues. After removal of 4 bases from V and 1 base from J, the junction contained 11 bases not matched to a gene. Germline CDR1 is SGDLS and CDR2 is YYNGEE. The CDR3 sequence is CASSTRPGTGPNTEAFF. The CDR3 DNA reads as TGTGCCAGCAGCACTCGTCCCGGGACAGGGCCGAACACTGAAGCTTTCTTT.

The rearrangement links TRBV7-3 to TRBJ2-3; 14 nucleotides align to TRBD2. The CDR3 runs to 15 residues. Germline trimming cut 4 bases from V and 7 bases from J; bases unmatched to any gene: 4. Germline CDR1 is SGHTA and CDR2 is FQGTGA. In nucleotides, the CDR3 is TGTGCCAGCAGCTCCGGACTAGCGGGGGGCAATACGCAGTATTTT. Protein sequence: CASSSGLAGGNTQYF.

The DNA for the CDR3 is TGTGCCAGCAGTACCGGAAGGGGTCGTTATAATTCACCCCTCCACTTT. Protein product: CASSTGRGRYNSPLHF. The genes are TRBV5-4 and TRBJ1-6, with a tentative D call TRBD1 (5 bases). The CDR3 runs to 16 residues. The germline gives CDR1 SGHNT, CDR2 YYREEE (reference sequence). The V gene lost 5 bases and the J gene lost 4 bases, with 16 bases spanning the gap.

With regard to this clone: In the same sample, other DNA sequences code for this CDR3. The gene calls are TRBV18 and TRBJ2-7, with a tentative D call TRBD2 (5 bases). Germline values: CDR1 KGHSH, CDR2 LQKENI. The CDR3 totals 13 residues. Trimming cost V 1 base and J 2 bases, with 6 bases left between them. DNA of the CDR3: TGTGCCAGCTCACCACTGAGGGCCTACGAGCAGTACTTC. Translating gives CASSPLRAYEQYF.

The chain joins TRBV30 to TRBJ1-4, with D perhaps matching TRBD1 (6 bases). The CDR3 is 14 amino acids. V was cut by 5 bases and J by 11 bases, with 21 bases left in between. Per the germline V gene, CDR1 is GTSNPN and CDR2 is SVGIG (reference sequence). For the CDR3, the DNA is TGTGCCTGGGCTAAGTCAGGGGTTAAATGGAAACTGTTTTTT. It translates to CAWAKSGVKWKLFF.

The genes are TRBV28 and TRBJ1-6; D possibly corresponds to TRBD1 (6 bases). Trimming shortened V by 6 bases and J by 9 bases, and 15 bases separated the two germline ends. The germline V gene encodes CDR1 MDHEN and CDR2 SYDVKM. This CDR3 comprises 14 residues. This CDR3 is CASRQGSLGSPLHF. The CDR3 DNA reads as TGTGCCAGCAGACAGGGTTCGCTCGGTTCACCCCTCCACTTT.

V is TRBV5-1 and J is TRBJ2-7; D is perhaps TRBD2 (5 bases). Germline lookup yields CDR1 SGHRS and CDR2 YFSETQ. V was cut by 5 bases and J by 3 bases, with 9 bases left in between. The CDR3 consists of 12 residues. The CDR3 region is CASREVGYEQYF. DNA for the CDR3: TGCGCCAGCAGGGAGGTGGGCTACGAGCAGTACTTC.

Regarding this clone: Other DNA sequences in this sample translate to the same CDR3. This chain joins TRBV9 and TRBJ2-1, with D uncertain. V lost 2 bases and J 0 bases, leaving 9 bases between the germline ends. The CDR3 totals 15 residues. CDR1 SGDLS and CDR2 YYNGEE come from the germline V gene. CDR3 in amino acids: CASSVALSSYNEQFF. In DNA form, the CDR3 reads TGTGCCAGCAGCGTGGCCCTAAGCTCCTACAATGAGCAGTTCTTC.

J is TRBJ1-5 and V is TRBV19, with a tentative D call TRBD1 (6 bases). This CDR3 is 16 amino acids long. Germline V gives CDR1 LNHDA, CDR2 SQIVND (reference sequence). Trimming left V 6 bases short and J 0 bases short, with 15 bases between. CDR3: CASRRRTVNSNQPQHF. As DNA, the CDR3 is TGTGCCAGTAGACGAAGGACAGTTAATAGCAATCAGCCCCAGCATTTT.

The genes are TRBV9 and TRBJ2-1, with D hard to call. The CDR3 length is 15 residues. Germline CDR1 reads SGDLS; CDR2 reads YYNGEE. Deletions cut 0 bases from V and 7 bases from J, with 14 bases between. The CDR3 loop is CASSVVPNVWNEQFF. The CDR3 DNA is TGTGCCAGCAGCGTAGTTCCCAACGTCTGGAATGAGCAGTTCTTC.

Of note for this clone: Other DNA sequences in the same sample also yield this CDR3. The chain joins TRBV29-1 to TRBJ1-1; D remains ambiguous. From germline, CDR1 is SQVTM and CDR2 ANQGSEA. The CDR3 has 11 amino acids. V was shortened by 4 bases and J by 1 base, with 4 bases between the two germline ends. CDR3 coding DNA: TGCAGCGTTGTAAGGAACACTGAAGCTTTCTTT. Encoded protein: CSVVRNTEAFF.

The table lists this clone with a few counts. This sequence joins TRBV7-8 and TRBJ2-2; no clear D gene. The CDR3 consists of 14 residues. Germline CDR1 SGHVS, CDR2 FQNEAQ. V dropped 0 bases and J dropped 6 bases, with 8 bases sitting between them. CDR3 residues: CASSLAGRSGELFF. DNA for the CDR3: TGTGCCAGCAGCTTAGCAGGAAGATCCGGGGAGCTGTTTTTT.

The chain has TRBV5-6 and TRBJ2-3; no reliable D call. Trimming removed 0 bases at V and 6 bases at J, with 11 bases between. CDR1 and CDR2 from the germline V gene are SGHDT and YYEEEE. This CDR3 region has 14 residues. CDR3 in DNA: TGTGCCAGCAGCTTGGCCGGACCACACGATACGCAGTATTTT. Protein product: CASSLAGPHDTQYF.

In DNA form, the CDR3 reads TGTGCCAGCAGTGCTCTGCGGGGTAAAAACATTCAGTACTTC. It is translated as CASSALRGKNIQYF. This chain connects TRBV2 to TRBJ2-4; D might be TRBD2 (6 bases). CDR1 is SNHLY, CDR2 FYNNEI, per germline. V was trimmed by 4 bases and J by 4 bases, leaving 11 bases between them. The CDR3 length is 14 residues.

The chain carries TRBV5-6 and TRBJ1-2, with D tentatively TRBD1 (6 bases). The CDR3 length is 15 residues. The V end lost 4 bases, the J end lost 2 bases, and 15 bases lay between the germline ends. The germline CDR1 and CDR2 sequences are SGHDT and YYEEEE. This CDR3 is CASSPPGDHNYGYTF. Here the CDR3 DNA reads TGTGCCAGCAGCCCTCCAGGGGACCACAACTATGGCTACACCTTC.

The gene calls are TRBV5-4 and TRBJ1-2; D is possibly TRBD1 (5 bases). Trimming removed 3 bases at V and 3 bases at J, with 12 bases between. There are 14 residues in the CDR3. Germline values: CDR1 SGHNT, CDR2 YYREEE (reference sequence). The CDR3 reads CASSSPGPDYGYTF. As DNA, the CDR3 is TGTGCCAGCAGCTCGCCGGGACCCGACTATGGCTACACCTTC.

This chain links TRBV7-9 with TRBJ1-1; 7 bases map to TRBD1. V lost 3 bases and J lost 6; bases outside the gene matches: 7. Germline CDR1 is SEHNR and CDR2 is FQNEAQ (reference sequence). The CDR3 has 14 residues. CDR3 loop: CASSFLTGAPEAFF. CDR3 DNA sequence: TGTGCCAGCAGCTTTCTTACAGGGGCCCCTGAAGCTTTCTTT.

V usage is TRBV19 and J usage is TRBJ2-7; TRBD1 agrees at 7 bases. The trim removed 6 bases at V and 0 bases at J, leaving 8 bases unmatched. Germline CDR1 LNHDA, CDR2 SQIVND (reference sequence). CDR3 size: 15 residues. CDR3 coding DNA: TGTGCCAGTAGCCCTCTCAGGGGGAACTCCTACGAGCAGTACTTC. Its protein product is CASSPLRGNSYEQYF.

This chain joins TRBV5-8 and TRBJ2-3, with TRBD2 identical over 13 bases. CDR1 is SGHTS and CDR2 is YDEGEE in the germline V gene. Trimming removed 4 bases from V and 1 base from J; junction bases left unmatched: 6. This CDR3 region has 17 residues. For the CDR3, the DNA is TGTGCCAGCAGCGCTAGACTAGCGGGGGGCCGCACAGATACGCAGTATTTT. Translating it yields CASSARLAGGRTDTQYF.

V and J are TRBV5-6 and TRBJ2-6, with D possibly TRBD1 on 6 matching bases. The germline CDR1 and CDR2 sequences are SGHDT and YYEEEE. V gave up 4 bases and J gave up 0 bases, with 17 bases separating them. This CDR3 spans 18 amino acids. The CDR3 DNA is TGTGCCAGCAGCCTCCCCGGGACATCGCCCTCTGGGGCCAACGTCCTGACTTTC. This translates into CASSLPGTSPSGANVLTF.

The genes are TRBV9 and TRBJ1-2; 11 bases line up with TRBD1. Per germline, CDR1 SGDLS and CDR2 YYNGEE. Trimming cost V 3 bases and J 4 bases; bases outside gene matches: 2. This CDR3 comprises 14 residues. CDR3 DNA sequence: TGTGCCAGCAGCGCGGGACAGGGGGTCTATGGCTACACCTTC. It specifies CASSAGQGVYGYTF.

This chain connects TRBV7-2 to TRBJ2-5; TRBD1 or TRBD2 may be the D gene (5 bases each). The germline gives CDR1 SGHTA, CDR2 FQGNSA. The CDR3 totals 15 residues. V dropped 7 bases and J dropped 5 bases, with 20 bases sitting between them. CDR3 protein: CASTLGGTWGETQYF. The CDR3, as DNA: TGTGCCAGCACCCTAGGTGGGACCTGGGGGGAGACCCAGTACTTC.

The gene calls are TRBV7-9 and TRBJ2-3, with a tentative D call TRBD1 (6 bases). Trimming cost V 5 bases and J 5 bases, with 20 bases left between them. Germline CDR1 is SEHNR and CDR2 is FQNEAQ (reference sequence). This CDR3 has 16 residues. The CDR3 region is CASSRKDTGSVDTQYF. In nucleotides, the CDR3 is TGTGCCAGCAGCAGAAAAGACACAGGGAGTGTAGATACGCAGTATTTT.

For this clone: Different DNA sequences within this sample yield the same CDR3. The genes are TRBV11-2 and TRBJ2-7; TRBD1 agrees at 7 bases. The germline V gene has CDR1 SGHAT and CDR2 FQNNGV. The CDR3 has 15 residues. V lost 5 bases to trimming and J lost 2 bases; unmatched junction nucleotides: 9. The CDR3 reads CASSLTRGIPYEQYF. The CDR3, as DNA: TGTGCCAGCAGCCTCACCAGGGGGATACCCTACGAGCAGTACTTC.